The clone carrying this T cell receptor (beta chain) was observed many times. Its specificity is not known. Trimming shortened V by 2 bases and J by 4 bases, and 16 bases separated the two germline ends. Germline V gene lookup returns CDR1 MNHNS and CDR2 SASEGT. There are 16 residues in the CDR3. TCRdb re-called the reads with MiXCR, one entry per CDR3 protein. Altogether about 24,000 distinct CDR3 sequences are present, 20% to 25% being singletons, with the ten largest covering approximately 91%. This record comes from a study of T cell repertoires in cytomegalovirus infection. Study in general: As its CMV epitopes, the study selected recently identified HLA-C-restricted and well-studied HLA-B-restricted targets.

This receptor was taken from a human donor in good health (CMV status not recorded). Some clones in this sample may be carry-over from other donors' samples. J is TRBJ2-3 and V is TRBV6-1; possible D gene TRBD2, 6 bases. The specimen was CD8+ T cells from cultured PBMCs, collected from culture after CMV antigen stimulation. DNA of the CDR3: TGTGCCAGCAGTGAACACGACGTCGGGGGACCAGATACGCAGTATTTT. It yields the protein CASSEHDVGGPDTQYF.